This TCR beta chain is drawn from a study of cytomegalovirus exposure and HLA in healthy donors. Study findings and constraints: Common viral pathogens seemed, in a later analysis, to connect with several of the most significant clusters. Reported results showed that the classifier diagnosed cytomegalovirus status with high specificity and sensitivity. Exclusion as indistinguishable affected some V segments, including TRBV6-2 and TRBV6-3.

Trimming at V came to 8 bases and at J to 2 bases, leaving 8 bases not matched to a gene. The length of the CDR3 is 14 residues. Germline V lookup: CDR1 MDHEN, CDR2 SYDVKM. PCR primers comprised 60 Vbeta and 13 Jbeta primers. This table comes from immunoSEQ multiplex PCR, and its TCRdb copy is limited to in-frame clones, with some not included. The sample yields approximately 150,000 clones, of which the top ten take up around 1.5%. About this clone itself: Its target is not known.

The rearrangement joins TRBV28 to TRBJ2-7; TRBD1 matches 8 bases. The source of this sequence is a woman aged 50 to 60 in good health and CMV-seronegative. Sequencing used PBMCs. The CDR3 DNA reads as TGTGCCAGCGGACAGGGACGGCAAACCTACGAGCAGTACTTC. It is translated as CASGQGRQTYEQYF.